This T cell receptor (beta chain) was sequenced during a study of blood T cell repertoires in COVID-19. Per the original methods: By means of reference gene primer amplification, nucleated cell counts were estimated. TCRdb's table, derived via immunoSEQ multiplex PCR, lists solely in-frame clones and lacks some. V, J and clone size were drawn from that table, and D and trimming were deduced from the DNA. The sample includes about 64,000 clones, approximately 84% seen only once; the top ten take roughly 3.2%. This clone came up once. Germline V gene data show CDR1 as MDHEN and CDR2 as SYDVKM. Germline trimming cut 4 bases from V and 6 bases from J; bases unmatched to any gene: 11. The CDR3 spans 16 residues.

The receptor comes from a man aged 50 to 60 with active COVID-19. Sequencing was carried out using peripheral blood. The rearrangement joins TRBV28 to TRBJ2-1; TRBD1 aligns across 8 bases. CDR3 in DNA: TGTGCCAGCAGTTCCCTTCGGACAGGGTGGGGCAATGAGCAGTTCTTC. It yields the protein CASSSLRTGWGNEQFF. Supplemented by reference TRBV28 and TRBJ2-1, the full variable domain reads DVKVTQSSRYLVKRTGEKVFLECVQDMDHENMFWYRQDPGLGLRLIYFSYDVKMKEKGDIPEGYSVSREKKERFSLILESASTNQTSMYLCASSSLRTGWGNEQFFGPGTRLTVL.